These 18 T cell receptor beta chains were all obtained from the same sample, sequenced in a study of cytomegalovirus exposure and HLA in healthy donors (dated by TCRdb to between 2016 and 2019). Library preparation employed the immunoSEQ multiplex PCR assay. A mixture of 60 forward primers for TCR Vbeta segments and 13 reverse primers for TCR Jbeta segments was used in the multiplex PCR. TCRdb's version of the immuneACCESS table is confined to in-frame rearrangements and falls short of the full clone set. An unresolved V gene accounts for under half of the shortfall where checked; the remainder is of unknown origin. The sample table contains roughly 170,000 clones; only one count was recorded for 80% to 90% of them. Together, the top ten hold more than 0.95% of the sample. What was sequenced was PBMCs. The receptors derive from a girl aged 2 to 10 in good health and CMV-seropositive.

The J gene is TRBJ1-1, the V gene TRBV18; D is ambiguous. Germline V lookup: CDR1 KGHSH, CDR2 LQKENI. This CDR3 has 14 residues. Trimming stripped 1 base from V and 2 bases from J, with 8 bases between. The DNA of the CDR3 is TGTGCCAGCTCACCACTTACATTCAACACTGAAGCTTTCTTT. Its translation: CASSPLTFNTEAFF.

This clone has a single count. The rearrangement links TRBV14 to TRBJ1-1; D remains unclear. Germline lookup yields CDR1 SGHDN and CDR2 FVKESK. CDR3 length equals 13 residues. Between the trimmed V and J ends, which lost 2 bases and 10 bases, there was a span of 14 bases. The CDR3 loop is CASSQTVLSGAFF. CDR3 in DNA: TGTGCCAGCAGCCAAACCGTCCTGTCGGGAGCTTTCTTT.

The genes are TRBV7-6 and TRBJ2-3; 8 nucleotides match TRBD2. Germline lookup yields CDR1 SGHVS and CDR2 FNYEAQ. The V and J ends lost 5 bases and 1 base, in that order; junction bases with no gene match: 2. The CDR3 totals 14 residues. CDR3 in amino acids: CASSLLAGTDTQYF. DNA of the CDR3: TGTGCCAGCAGCCTACTAGCGGGCACAGATACGCAGTATTTT.

V gene TRBV27 combines with J gene TRBJ2-3, with D tentatively TRBD2 (6 bases). The CDR3 has 14 residues. Germline CDR1 MNHEY, CDR2 SMNVEV (reference sequence). Trimming left V 6 bases short and J 7 bases short, with 17 bases between. CDR3 DNA: TGTGCCAGCAGCATTAAGGGACTTCCTAATACGCAGTATTTT. It is translated as CASSIKGLPNTQYF.

This chain uses TRBV2 with TRBJ1-4; maybe TRBD1 (6 bases). The length of the CDR3 is 15 residues. Germline lookup yields CDR1 SNHLY and CDR2 FYNNEI. V lost 7 bases and J lost 0, with 12 bases in between. CDR3 sequence: CASTPQGATNEKLFF. CDR3 nucleotides: TGTGCCAGCACCCCACAGGGAGCAACTAATGAAAAACTGTTTTTT.

The chain recombines TRBV10-1 with TRBJ2-3; 8 nucleotides match TRBD2. The germline gives CDR1 WNHNN, CDR2 SYGVQD (reference sequence). The CDR3 covers 14 residues. Unmatched junction bases numbered 3, after V lost 2 bases and J lost 5 bases. This chain's CDR3 is CASSEGREEDTQYF. The CDR3, as DNA: TGCGCCAGCAGTGAGGGGCGGGAGGAAGATACGCAGTATTTT.

This clone was detected only once. The rearrangement uses TRBV30 and TRBJ1-2, with TRBD1 matching 7 bases. Germline CDR1 GTSNPN, CDR2 SVGIG (reference sequence). The CDR3 is 12 amino acids. After removal of 5 bases from V and 1 base from J, the junction contained 1 base not matched to a gene. In DNA, the CDR3 is TGTGCCTGGGGGACAGTTAACTATGGCTACACCTTC. Its protein is CAWGTVNYGYTF.

In this sample, this clone turned up once. The chain carries TRBV7-8 and TRBJ2-7, with 7 bases identical to TRBD2. Per germline, CDR1 SGHVS and CDR2 FQNEAQ. V lost 10 bases and J lost 4; bases outside the gene matches: 4. The CDR3 has 11 amino acids. The CDR3: CAKGTIYEQYF. CDR3 sequence (DNA): TGTGCCAAAGGGACTATTTACGAGCAGTACTTC.

In its sample, this clone was seen once. This chain joins TRBV10-3 and TRBJ1-1; a weak D match, TRBD1 (6 bases). Per the germline V gene, CDR1 is ENHRY and CDR2 is SYGVKD. Trimming removed 2 bases from V and 1 base from J, with 14 bases in between. There are 16 residues in the CDR3. Written as DNA, the CDR3 is TGTGCCATCAGTGAGGGGTTGGGAGGGGGGAACACTGAAGCTTTCTTT. This encodes CAISEGLGGGNTEAFF.

The chain is built from TRBV15 and TRBJ1-1; D is ambiguous. Per germline, CDR1 LNHNV and CDR2 YYDKDF (reference sequence). Trimming left V 0 bases short and J 6 bases short, with 14 bases between. The CDR3 spans 15 residues. The CDR3: CATSRDGRTISEAFF. The CDR3 nucleotides read TGTGCCACCAGCAGAGATGGCCGCACGATATCTGAAGCTTTCTTT.

V gene TRBV11-3 combines with J gene TRBJ2-7; 7 nucleotides align to TRBD2. This CDR3 spans 15 amino acids. V lost 7 bases and J lost 6; bases outside the gene matches: 15. Germline loops: CDR1 SGHNT, CDR2 YENEEA. This CDR3 reads CASIGLAGRSPEQYF. CDR3 sequence (DNA): TGTGCCAGCATAGGTTTAGCGGGTAGGTCGCCCGAGCAGTACTTC.

The chain carries TRBV19 and TRBJ1-1, with D perhaps TRBD1 (5 bases). V gave up 5 bases and J gave up 9 bases, with 19 bases separating them. CDR1 and CDR2 (germline): LNHDA, SQIVND (reference sequence). This CDR3 is 14 amino acids long. The CDR3 here is CASSFRGSTDKAFF. Here the CDR3 DNA reads TGTGCCAGTAGTTTCCGTGGGTCGACAGACAAAGCTTTCTTT.

This clone has only one observation. The V gene is TRBV6-4, the J gene TRBJ2-7, with D possibly matching TRBD1 (6 bases). The V gene lost 7 bases and the J gene lost 0 bases, with 16 bases spanning the gap. CDR3 length: 15 residues. Germline CDR1 is MRHNA and CDR2 is SNTAGT. The CDR3 DNA reads TGTGCCAGCAATCGGCTAGGGGGAAACTCCTACGAGCAGTACTTC. This sequence encodes CASNRLGGNSYEQYF.

The DNA for the CDR3 is TGTGCCAGTAGTCCCAGCCGGACATCCTATGCCCCCTACGAGCAGTACTTC. Translated: CASSPSRTSYAPYEQYF. The chain recombines TRBV19 with TRBJ2-7; possibly TRBD1 for D (5 bases). From germline, CDR1 is LNHDA and CDR2 SQIVND (reference sequence). V was pared by 5 bases and J by 2 bases, with 22 bases between. The CDR3 has 17 residues.

With regard to this clone: The sample contains more than one DNA sequence encoding this CDR3. The CDR3 loop reads CASSFGGQNYEQYF. As DNA, the CDR3 is TGTGCCAGCAGCTTCGGAGGACAGAACTACGAGCAGTACTTC. The chain links TRBV27 to TRBJ2-7; D might be TRBD1 (6 bases). V gave up 6 bases and J gave up 3 bases, with 15 bases separating them. The CDR3 runs to 14 residues. Germline values: CDR1 MNHEY, CDR2 SMNVEV (reference sequence).

This chain connects TRBV7-9 to TRBJ2-5; 8 bases match TRBD2. The J call may be faulty, since TRBJ2-7 better matches the DNA end. Germline loops: CDR1 SEHNR, CDR2 FQNEAQ (reference sequence). The CDR3 length is 16 residues. The DNA for the CDR3 is TGTGCCAGCAGCTTAGTCACGGGAGGGCCTTCCTACGAGCAGTACTTC. Residues: CASSLVTGGPSYEQYF.

The chain links TRBV6-5 to TRBJ2-7, with D hard to call. There are 10 residues in the CDR3. V was trimmed by 3 bases and J by 7 bases, leaving 4 bases between them. Germline V gene data show CDR1 as MNHEY and CDR2 as SVGAGI. The CDR3 DNA follows: TGTGCCAGCAGTTATCCTGAGCAGTACTTC. It codes for CASSYPEQYF.

J is TRBJ2-7 and V is TRBV9, with D perhaps TRBD2 (6 bases). The length of the CDR3 is 15 residues. Trimming took 3 bases from V and 0 from J, leaving 13 bases between them. Germline V lookup: CDR1 SGDLS, CDR2 YYNGEE. CDR3 nucleotide sequence: TGTGCCAGCAGCGCTAGGGACGGGAGCTCCTACGAGCAGTACTTC. Encoded protein: CASSARDGSSYEQYF.